These T cell receptor beta chains were read from a single sample in a study of CD8+ T cells in alopecia areata. Method: immunoSEQ multiplex PCR; TCRdb's copy keeps in-frame clones and lacks some. In the table there are some 170,000 clones, approximately 70% of which are singletons. The starting material was CD8+ T cells sorted from blood, obtained at week 0. Receptors were obtained from a human donor with alopecia areata. Both conserved end residues are part of each CDR3. D genes are given only for firm matches. Clone size is stated in some rows and not others, as once, few, many or a class when expanded.

j_gene | abundance | len | d_gene | v_gene | CDR3aa | CDR3nt
TRBJ2-1 | few | 12 | . | TRBV19 | CASSPTGNEQFF | TGTGCCAGTAGTCCCACGGGTAATGAGCAGTTCTTC
TRBJ2-7 | . | 13 | TRBD2 | TRBV11-2 | CASSLITGGEQYF | TGTGCCAGCAGCTTAATAACGGGGGGCGAGCAGTACTTC
TRBJ2-5 | few | 16 | . | TRBV10-3 | CAISELQASEEETQYF | TGTGCCATCAGTGAACTTCAGGCTAGCGAAGAAGAGACCCAGTACTTC
TRBJ2-5 | . | 12 | . | TRBV27 | CASGDWEETQYF | TGTGCCAGCGGGGACTGGGAAGAGACCCAGTACTTC
TRBJ1-6 | . | 14 | . | TRBV5-1 | CASSLISANSPLHF | TGCGCCAGCAGCTTGATTAGTGCTAATTCACCCCTCCACTTT
TRBJ2-4 | . | 15 | . | TRBV29-1 | CSVEAWGWSKNIQYF | TGCAGCGTTGAAGCCTGGGGCTGGTCCAAAAACATTCAGTACTTC
TRBJ2-3 | . | 13 | . | TRBV28 | CASSPTETDTQYF | TGTGCCAGCAGCCCGACAGAGACAGATACGCAGTATTTT
TRBJ2-7 | . | 15 | . | TRBV5-1 | CASSLESGVSYEQYF | TGCGCCAGCAGCTTGGAATCAGGAGTGTCCTACGAGCAGTACTTC
TRBJ1-2 | . | 10 | . | TRBV9 | CASSGYGYTF | TGTGCCAGCAGCGGCTATGGCTACACCTTC
TRBJ1-2 | . | 15 | . | TRBV4-1 | CASSQTRYANYGYTF | TGCGCCAGCAGCCAAACGAGATACGCTAACTATGGCTACACCTTC
TRBJ2-3 | few | 10 | . | TRBV6-1 | CASKLDTQYF | TGTGCCAGCAAGTTGGATACGCAGTATTTT
TRBJ2-5 | few | 15 | TRBD1 | TRBV13 | CASSLGDRGQETQYF | TGTGCCAGCAGCTTAGGCGACAGGGGTCAAGAGACCCAGTACTTC
TRBJ2-1 | . | 15 | TRBD2 | TRBV4-2 | CASSPRGSSYNEQFF | TGTGCCAGCAGCCCCCGCGGGAGCTCCTACAATGAGCAGTTCTTC
TRBJ1-6 | . | 20 | TRBD1 | TRBV27 | CASSLSPLAPQKDRVSPLHF | TGTGCCAGCAGTTTATCCCCCCTTGCCCCCCAAAAGGACAGGGTATCACCCCTCCACTTT
TRBJ2-5 | . | 11 | . | TRBV6-5 | CASRGPETQYF | TGTGCCAGTCGGGGGCCAGAGACCCAGTACTTC
TRBJ2-7 | . | 16 | . | TRBV25-1 | CASSAVGTLDFYEQYF | TGTGCCAGCAGTGCAGTCGGGACCCTTGACTTTTACGAGCAGTACTTC
TRBJ2-7 | once | 13 | . | TRBV5-6 | CASSLLGRREQYF | TGTGCCAGCAGCCTCCTCGGTCGACGAGAGCAGTACTTC
TRBJ2-3 | . | 11 | . | TRBV6-6 | CASREGLTQYF | TGTGCCAGCCGGGAAGGGCTTACGCAGTATTTT
TRBJ1-1 | . | 15 | . | TRBV5-1 | CASRGYGEQNTEAFF | TGCGCCAGCAGAGGATACGGGGAGCAAAACACTGAAGCTTTCTTT
TRBJ2-1 | . | 15 | TRBD2 | TRBV5-1 | CASSLSSGGADEQFF | TGCGCCAGCAGCTTGTCTAGCGGGGGGGCCGATGAGCAGTTCTTC
TRBJ2-1 | once | 11 | . | TRBV29-1 | CSVDYGAEQFF | TGCAGCGTTGACTATGGTGCGGAGCAGTTCTTC
TRBJ1-6 | . | 11 | . | TRBV30 | CAWSDLSPLHF | TGTGCCTGGAGTGATCTATCACCCCTCCACTTT
TRBJ2-5 | . | 13 | . | TRBV7-9 | CAIPWADQETQYF | TGTGCCATACCGTGGGCAGACCAAGAGACCCAGTACTTC
TRBJ1-4 | . | 15 | . | TRBV18 | CASSPPIGSDEKLFF | TGTGCCAGCTCACCACCGATTGGCAGTGATGAAAAACTGTTTTTT
TRBJ2-2 | . | 16 | . | TRBV2 | CASSARGKLMTGELFF | TGTGCCAGCAGTGCCCGGGGGAAGCTTATGACCGGGGAGCTGTTTTTT
TRBJ2-3 | . | 11 | . | TRBV30 | CAWRATDTQYF | TGTGCCTGGAGGGCGACAGATACGCAGTATTTT
TRBJ1-4 | . | 15 | TRBD1 | TRBV9 | CASSAQDRGHGKLFF | TGTGCCAGCAGCGCTCAAGACAGGGGCCATGGAAAACTGTTTTTT
TRBJ2-4 | . | 19 | TRBD2 | TRBV4-2 | CASSHPGLAGGLAKNIQYF | TGTGCCAGCAGCCACCCCGGACTAGCGGGGGGACTAGCCAAAAACATTCAGTACTTC
TRBJ1-4 | . | 13 | . | TRBV29-1 | CSVEGGRDEKLFF | TGCAGCGTTGAAGGGGGAAGGGATGAAAAACTGTTTTTT
TRBJ1-5 | . | 13 | . | TRBV6-5 | CASSYSDNQPQHF | TGTGCCAGCAGTTACTCAGACAATCAGCCCCAGCATTTT
TRBJ2-3 | . | 15 | . | TRBV4-1 | CASSQGSPSTDTQYF | TGCGCCAGCAGCCAAGGCAGTCCCTCCACAGATACGCAGTATTTT
TRBJ1-4 | few | 13 | . | TRBV27 | CASSLWSSEKLFF | TGTGCCAGCAGTTTATGGAGTTCTGAAAAACTGTTTTTT
TRBJ1-6 | . | 16 | TRBD1 | TRBV7-2 | CASSLVGTGGNSPLHF | TGTGCCAGCAGCTTAGTTGGGACAGGGGGTAATTCACCCCTCCACTTT
TRBJ1-1 | . | 15 | . | TRBV4-2 | CASSQASLGMTEAFF | TGTGCCAGCAGCCAAGCGAGCCTGGGGATGACTGAAGCTTTCTTT
TRBJ1-1 | . | 16 | TRBD1 | TRBV5-1 | CASSSLDRGQNTEAFF | TGCGCCAGCAGCTCATTGGACAGGGGTCAGAACACTGAAGCTTTCTTT
TRBJ2-1 | few | 15 | . | TRBV6-5 | CASSYSGGPYNEQFF | TGTGCCAGCAGTTACTCAGGGGGGCCTTACAATGAGCAGTTCTTC
TRBJ1-5 | . | 12 | TRBD1 | TRBV5-6 | CASSQTGTEEHF | TGTGCCAGCAGCCAAACGGGGACAGAGGAGCATTTT